The 3 T cell receptor beta chains reported below all come from one sample, sequenced in a study of vaccination effects on CD4 cells after COVID-19. No cognate antigen is known for these TCRs. Sequencing was preceded by expansion of antigen-specific CD4+ T cells with viral peptide pools in the ViraFEST assay. With about ten days of culture completed, CD4+ T cells were isolated. According to the study, vaccine recipients showed no prior SARS-CoV-2 infection and negative nucleocapsid antibodies. Using immunoSEQ multiplex PCR, the repertoire was profiled, and TCRdb retains in-frame clones only, with some absent. The sample includes around 36,000 clones, around 70% of them seen just once. The sample here was CD4+ T cells from PBMCs cultured with SARS-CoV-2 spike peptides, taken before COVID-19 vaccination. These receptors all come from a human donor who received a COVID-19 vaccine.

The CDR3 nucleotides read TGTGCCAGCTCACCAGATAACAGGGGAGCGGGGTATGGCTACACCTTC. It codes for CASSPDNRGAGYGYTF. V gene TRBV18 combines with J gene TRBJ1-2; TRBD1 agrees at 7 bases. Germline assignment: CDR1 KGHSH and CDR2 LQKENI. V dropped 2 bases and J dropped 5; count of bases not matched to a gene: 11. The CDR3 spans 16 residues. Full variable domain (outside the CDR3, taken from reference TRBV18 and TRBJ1-2): NAGVMQNPRHLVRRRGQEARLRCSPMKGHSHVYWYRQLPEEGLKFMVYLQKENIIDESGMPKERFSAEFPKEGPSILRIQQVVRGDSAAYFCASSPDNRGAGYGYTFGSGTRLTVV.

The gene calls are TRBV5-5 and TRBJ1-5, with D tentatively TRBD1 (5 bases). Germline lookup yields CDR1 SGHKS and CDR2 YYEKEE (reference sequence). The CDR3 extends over 13 amino acids. V was shortened by 2 bases and J by 5 bases, with 8 bases between the two germline ends. CDR3: CASSFQGDQPQHF. The CDR3 region has the DNA TGTGCCAGCAGCTTTCAGGGCGATCAGCCCCAGCATTTT.

This rearrangement joins TRBV5-8 to TRBJ2-6; a possible D gene is TRBD2 (5 bases). Trimming stripped 3 bases from V and 2 bases from J, with 6 bases between. Germline CDR1 is SGHTS and CDR2 is YDEGEE. The CDR3 loop spans 14 amino acids. The chain's CDR3 is CASSSEAGANVLTF. The CDR3 bases are TGTGCCAGCAGCTCGGAGGCTGGGGCCAACGTCCTGACTTTC.